The T cell receptor beta chain under discussion was sequenced for a study of response to subunit inactivated influenza vaccine. TCRdb processed the RT-PCR reads anew with MiXCR; each CDR3 protein has one entry. The sample records roughly 500,000 distinct CDR3 sequences, 20% to 25% being singletons. Germline V gene data show CDR1 as SGHRS and CDR2 as YFSETQ. J lost 0 bases, V lost 3 bases, and 8 bases had no gene match. The CDR3 loop spans 17 amino acids. This clonotype was observed a handful of times. These data are also associated with another study on T cells expressing NK-cell markers. That paper notes: For TCR beta, cDNA was produced by 5'RACE template switching with UMIs. About 1.0-8% of CD8+ T cells in several donors belonged to dominant NKG2C+ clonotypes.

The clonotype originates from a middle-aged man who received an inactivated influenza vaccine. This chain joins TRBV5-1 and TRBJ2-4; 8 bases fit TRBD1. The sample in question was CD4+ T cells sorted from PBMCs, obtained 11 to 12 days after vaccination. This chain's CDR3 is CASSSEVGTGAKNIQYF. The CDR3 DNA follows: TGCGCCAGCAGCTCGGAGGTTGGGACAGGAGCCAAAAACATTCAGTACTTC.